These T cell receptor beta chains were read from a single sample in a study of response to subunit inactivated influenza vaccine. TCRdb used MiXCR to reprocess the RT-PCR reads, holding one entry per CDR3 protein. The table shows 290,000 or so distinct CDR3 sequences, with 22% occurring only once. The sample here was PBMCs from blood, taken 21 months after vaccination. The receptors shown here come from a man aged 45-69 years who received an inactivated influenza vaccine. CDR3s include the opening cysteine and the closing phenylalanine or tryptophan. A D gene is named only where the DNA matches it firmly. The listing skips clone size in some rows; elsewhere it reads once, few, many or a size class.

V	size	D	J	DNA	CDR3
TRBV7-2	few	NA	TRBJ2-5	TGTGCCAGCAGCTCCGACGATAACTTCGGGGCCCCCCACTTC	CASSSDDNFGAPHF
TRBV7-2	many	NA	TRBJ1-6	TGTGCCAGCAGCTTAAACGGTGCGGGTTCACCCCTCCACTTT	CASSLNGAGSPLHF
TRBV18	few	NA	TRBJ1-4	TGTGCCAGCCGTAGGACGCCCTTCGTAGCTAATGAAAAACTGTTTTTT	CASRRTPFVANEKLFF
TRBV3-1	once	NA	TRBJ1-6	TGTGCCAGCAGTCTCGGGACCTTAAGAGCACCCCTCCACTTT	CASSLGTLRAPLHF
TRBV6-2/TRBV6-3	few	NA	TRBJ1-5	TGTGCCAGCAGTCCAGCAGGGTTCAGCAATCAGCCCCAGCATTTT	CASSPAGFSNQPQHF
TRBV28	NA	TRBD1	TRBJ2-7	TGTGCCAGCAGTCAGACTGACAGGGCCTACGAGCAGTACTTC	CASSQTDRAYEQYF
TRBV7-2	NA	TRBD1	TRBJ1-1	TGTGCCAGCACCACGACAGGGGCCGTCAACACTGAAGCTTTCTTT	CASTTTGAVNTEAFF
TRBV29-1	NA	TRBD2	TRBJ2-2	TGCAGCGTTGAACGGACTAGCGGACGCACCGGGGAGCTGTTTTTT	CSVERTSGRTGELFF
TRBV16	NA	NA	TRBJ2-7	TGTGCCAGCAGCCCACTCCCCCCCGGGGGGCTCGTCGAGCAGTACTTC	CASSPLPPGGLVEQYF
TRBV20-1	NA	NA	TRBJ1-2	TGCAGTGCTAGAGAATCGCAGACTATCTATGGCTACACCTTC	CSARESQTIYGYTF
TRBV12-3/TRBV12-4	NA	TRBD1	TRBJ1-2	TGTGCCAGCAGTACAGGGGGAAGTGGCTACACCTTC	CASSTGGSGYTF
TRBV20-1	few	NA	TRBJ1-5	TGCAGTGCTAGAACACCGGGCCCACGAATTTATATCAATCAGCCCCAGCATTTT	CSARTPGPRIYINQPQHF
TRBV29-1	few	NA	TRBJ1-2	TGCAGCGTTGATGAGTATGGCTACACCTTC	CSVDEYGYTF
TRBV18	once	NA	TRBJ2-7	TGTGCCAGCTCACCAGTAAGCGCGACCTCCTACGAGCAGTACTTC	CASSPVSATSYEQYF
TRBV4-3	few	NA	TRBJ1-2	TGCGCCAGCAGCCAAGACAACTTGTGGGCTGACTATGGCTACACCTTC	CASSQDNLWADYGYTF
TRBV18	many	NA	TRBJ1-3	TGTGCCAGCTCACCACAGAAGTCCTCTGGAAACACCATATATTTT	CASSPQKSSGNTIYF
TRBV4-2	few	NA	TRBJ1-1	TGTGCCAGCAGCCAAGCCGGGACAAGTAACACTGAAGCTTTCTTT	CASSQAGTSNTEAFF
TRBV5-1	few	NA	TRBJ1-5	TGCGCCAGCAGCCTTGACGGGCACGGCAATCAGCCCCAGCATTTT	CASSLDGHGNQPQHF
TRBV20-1	NA	TRBD2	TRBJ2-7	TGCAGTGCTAGAGCGCTAGCGGGAGTCAGCGAGCAGTACTTC	CSARALAGVSEQYF
TRBV5-1	many	TRBD1	TRBJ1-5	TGCGCCAGCAGCCAAGGGACAGCTAGCAATCAGCCCCAGCATTTT	CASSQGTASNQPQHF
TRBV6-6	few	TRBD1	TRBJ2-5	TGTGCCAGCAGTAGGGGGCTTGAGACCCAGTACTTC	CASSRGLETQYF
TRBV20-1	few	NA	TRBJ1-5	TGCAGTGCTATGCGGGACCGACATAGCAATCAGCCCCAGCATTTT	CSAMRDRHSNQPQHF
TRBV20-1	NA	NA	TRBJ1-5	TGCAGTGCTAGAAAAGGGGTCGGCAATCAGCCCCAGCATTTT	CSARKGVGNQPQHF
TRBV7-2	many	TRBD1	TRBJ1-5	TGTGCCAGCAGCTTAAGAACAGGGGCGCTGGGTCAGCCCCAGCATTTT	CASSLRTGALGQPQHF
TRBV11-2	NA	NA	TRBJ1-3	TGTGCCAGCAGCTTAGAGCGAGGGGTGGCTGGAAACACCATATATTTT	CASSLERGVAGNTIYF
TRBV20-1	few	TRBD2	TRBJ2-2	TGCAGTGCTAGACCTGGGGGGGCCGGGGAGCTGTTTTTT	CSARPGGAGELFF
TRBV5-6	few	NA	TRBJ1-1	TGTGCCAGCAGCCCAGAGGAGGAACTGAACACTGAAGCTTTCTTT	CASSPEEELNTEAFF
TRBV20-1	NA	NA	TRBJ1-2	TGCAGTGCTAGAGTAGGTAGCGGGGACTATGGCTACACCTTC	CSARVGSGDYGYTF
TRBV7-8	few	TRBD2	TRBJ2-6	TGTGCCAGCAGCCTAGAGGGTGCGGGGGGGCTTGGGGCCAACGTCCTGACTTTC	CASSLEGAGGLGANVLTF
TRBV4-3	NA	NA	TRBJ1-1	TGCGCCAGCAGCCAAGCAAGACACAGCGACACTGAAGCTTTCTTT	CASSQARHSDTEAFF
TRBV2	NA	TRBD1	TRBJ2-3	TGTGCCACTGGACAGGGGTTAAGCACAGATACGCAGTATTTT	CATGQGLSTDTQYF
TRBV10-3	NA	TRBD1	TRBJ1-2	TGTGCCATCAACCCGACAGGGGACTATGGCTACACCTTC	CAINPTGDYGYTF